The 27 T cell receptor beta chains below were found in one sample sequenced in a study of T cells in Graves' hyperthyroidism and ophthalmopathy. The investigators amplified TCR beta CDR3 regions from RNA transcripts. The HTBI set primed first-round TCR CDR3 RT-PCR. TCRdb itself ran the multiplex PCR reads through MiXCR, one entry per CDR3 protein. The sample includes about 600,000 distinct CDR3 sequences, about a sixth seen only once; the top ten take under 3.5%. The sample consisted of blood. All receptors come from a middle-aged woman with Graves' ophthalmopathy.

This clonotype has just a few counts. The chain joins TRBV7-9 to TRBJ2-1; the D call may be TRBD1 or TRBD2 (5 bases each). V was pared by 5 bases and J by 8 bases, with 19 bases between. CDR1 is SEHNR and CDR2 is FQNEAQ in the germline V gene (reference sequence). This CDR3 contains 15 residues. CDR3 loop: CASSLGASEVDEQFF. The CDR3 coding sequence is TGTGCCAGCAGCCTTGGGGCGTCGGAGGTCGATGAGCAGTTCTTC.

The table lists this clonotype with many counts. The chain has TRBV7-2 and TRBJ2-7; D is ambiguous. Germline CDR1 SGHTA, CDR2 FQGNSA. V was cut by 5 bases and J by 3 bases, with 11 bases left in between. This CDR3 is 13 amino acids long. The CDR3 reads CASSLNWDYEQYF. CDR3 bases: TGTGCCAGCAGCCTCAATTGGGACTACGAGCAGTACTTC.

In this sample, this clonotype turned up a few times. CDR3 DNA: TGTGCCAGCTCACCACCGGGACTAGGAGACACCGGGGAGCTGTTTTTT. Its translation is CASSPPGLGDTGELFF. The rearrangement joins TRBV18 to TRBJ2-2, with TRBD2 identical over 8 bases. This CDR3 has 16 residues. Germline CDR1 is KGHSH and CDR2 is LQKENI. V dropped 0 bases and J dropped 3; count of bases not matched to a gene: 3. Looking up the rest from reference TRBV18 and TRBJ2-2 gives the full variable domain: NAGVMQNPRHLVRRRGQEARLRCSPMKGHSHVYWYRQLPEEGLKFMVYLQKENIIDESGMPKERFSAEFPKEGPSILRIQQVVRGDSAAYFCASSPPGLGDTGELFFGEGSRLTVL.

In this sample, this clonotype turned up many times. The gene calls are TRBV7-3 and TRBJ1-1; 8 bases match TRBD1. The germline V gene has CDR1 SGHTA and CDR2 FQGTGA. CDR3 length: 14 amino acids. V shed 8 bases, J shed 2 bases, and the junction held 7 bases outside the gene matches. The CDR3 nucleotides read TGTGCCAGCGCAGGGGGCGCATCTAACACTGAAGCTTTCTTT. Translation gives CASAGGASNTEAFF.

This clonotype has at least ten counts. The chain couples TRBV28 to TRBJ2-5, with a possible D match to TRBD2 (6 bases). V was cut by 6 bases and J by 4 bases, with 12 bases left in between. Germline V CDR1 and CDR2: MDHEN, SYDVKM. The CDR3 runs to 13 residues. As DNA, the CDR3 is TGTGCCAGCAGGCCGGGGGTGGTAGAGACCCAGTACTTC. Translation gives CASRPGVVETQYF.

This clonotype came up once. The chain carries TRBV20-1 and TRBJ1-6; the D gene is possibly TRBD1 (5 bases). The CDR3 covers 14 residues. Deletions cut 3 bases from V and 9 bases from J, with 15 bases between. The V gene's germline CDR1 is DFQATT and CDR2 SNEGSKA (reference sequence). CDR3 sequence (DNA): TGCAGTGCTAGTTTGGGCAGGGAGACTTCACCCCTCCACTTT. Residues: CSASLGRETSPLHF.

The chain carries TRBV27 and TRBJ1-2; 8 bases line up with TRBD1. With V trimmed by 3 bases and J by 6 bases, 15 bases remained unmatched. Germline V lookup: CDR1 MNHEY, CDR2 SMNVEV (reference sequence). The length of the CDR3 is 17 residues. CDR3 amino acids: CASSFQDRVSGPNGYTF. CDR3 nucleotides: TGTGCCAGCAGTTTCCAGGACAGGGTGAGCGGGCCCAATGGCTACACCTTC.

The CDR3 bases are TGTGCCAGCAGTTACAGTAGGGGGGGCTCCTACGAGCAGTACTTC. Protein: CASSYSRGGSYEQYF. J is TRBJ2-7 and V is TRBV6-5, with a possible D match to TRBD2 (7 bases). V shed 2 bases and J shed 0 bases, with 11 bases lying between them. Germline V gene lookup returns CDR1 MNHEY and CDR2 SVGAGI. This CDR3 spans 15 amino acids.

This clonotype was detected only a few times. The chain employs TRBV7-2 and TRBJ1-2; 7 nucleotides match TRBD1. CDR1 SGHTA and CDR2 FQGNSA come from the germline V gene. V was clipped by 2 bases and J by 6 bases; unmatched bases: 9. There are 15 residues in the CDR3. The CDR3 region is CASSLPADRVHGYTF. CDR3 nucleotides: TGTGCCAGCAGCTTACCGGCCGACAGGGTCCATGGCTACACCTTC. The full variable domain, rest sourced from reference TRBV7-2 and TRBJ1-2, is GAGVSQSPSNKVTEKGKDVELRCDPISGHTALYWYRQSLGQGLEFLIYFQGNSAPDKSGLPSDRFSAERTGGSVSTLTIQRTQQEDSAVYLCASSLPADRVHGYTFGSGTRLTVV.

This chain joins TRBV7-8 and TRBJ2-6, with TRBD1 matching 11 bases. This CDR3 has 16 amino acids. The J segment lost 3 bases and the V segment lost 5 bases, leaving 3 bases of the junction unmatched. Germline V gives CDR1 SGHVS, CDR2 FQNEAQ. The CDR3 DNA follows: TGTGCCAGCAGCGGACAGGGGGCGGGTGGGGCCAACGTCCTGACTTTC. Translated, it gives CASSGQGAGGANVLTF.

This rearrangement joins TRBV20-1 to TRBJ1-5, with D hard to call. Trimming removed 6 bases at V and 7 bases at J, with 7 bases between. The germline V gene encodes CDR1 DFQATT and CDR2 SNEGSKA (reference sequence). The CDR3 runs to 10 residues. CDR3 region: CSAERQPQHF. The CDR3 DNA reads TGCAGTGCAGAGAGGCAGCCCCAGCATTTT.

The J gene is TRBJ2-3, the V gene TRBV6-1, with 12 bases identical to TRBD1. Germline lookup yields CDR1 MNHNS and CDR2 SASEGT. This CDR3 contains 14 residues. V gave up 8 bases and J gave up 2 bases; unmatched junction bases: 2. DNA for the CDR3: TGTGCCAGCGGGACAGGGGGCAACACAGATACGCAGTATTTT. Its protein product is CASGTGGNTDTQYF.

This clonotype was counted at least ten times. The chain carries TRBV20-1 and TRBJ2-7; 13 nucleotides line up with TRBD2. Germline-derived CDR1 and CDR2 are DFQATT and SNEGSKA (reference sequence). V shed 5 bases and J 2 bases; nucleotides not matched to a gene: 3. CDR3 length equals 14 residues. The CDR3 DNA is TGCAGTGCTGGACTAGCGGGAGAAACCTACGAGCAGTACTTC. This encodes CSAGLAGETYEQYF.

V gene TRBV6-1 combines with J gene TRBJ1-6; no clear D gene. Trimming stripped 8 bases from V and 0 bases from J, with 14 bases between. Looked up from germline, CDR1 is MNHNS and CDR2 is SASEGT. This CDR3 region has 16 residues. CDR3: CASAMGLSSYNSPLHF. CDR3 sequence (DNA): TGTGCCAGCGCCATGGGTTTGAGCTCCTATAATTCACCCCTCCACTTT.

This clonotype was observed many times. The chain has TRBV5-1 and TRBJ2-3; D perhaps matches TRBD1 (6 bases). The CDR3 sequence is 16 residues long. V was clipped by 4 bases and J by 5 bases, with 20 bases between them. Germline V gives CDR1 SGHRS, CDR2 YFSETQ. The CDR3 nucleotides are TGCGCCAGCAGCACACAAGTCAGGGGCGGCGTAGATACGCAGTATTTT. It codes for CASSTQVRGGVDTQYF.

The chain has TRBV12-3 or TRBV12-4 and TRBJ1-2; 7 bases line up with TRBD1. Germline trimming cut 5 bases from V and 7 bases from J; bases unmatched to any gene: 13. The CDR3 length is 15 residues. The CDR3 DNA sequence: TGTGCCAGCAGTCCCCAACCGACAGGGAAGGTTGGCTACACCTTC. Translated: CASSPQPTGKVGYTF.

Ten or more counts support this clonotype. V gene TRBV30 combines with J gene TRBJ1-1; D is ambiguous. Looked up from germline, CDR1 is GTSNPN and CDR2 is SVGIG (reference sequence). The CDR3 has 13 residues. With 3 bases removed from V and 0 bases from J, the gap between germline ends came to 8 bases. CDR3 in DNA: TGTGCCTGGAGCCGGGAGATGAACACTGAAGCTTTCTTT. Its translation: CAWSREMNTEAFF.

This clonotype was seen a few times. The V gene is TRBV20-1, the J gene TRBJ2-1, with D uncertain. Trimming removed 0 bases from V and 10 bases from J, with 19 bases in between. This CDR3 has 15 residues. Germline-derived CDR1 and CDR2 are DFQATT and SNEGSKA (reference sequence). The CDR3: CSARDPSIVLGEQFF. The CDR3 bases are TGCAGTGCTAGAGATCCCAGTATAGTTTTAGGCGAGCAGTTCTTC.

As for this clonotype: A read error may account for a junction end that differs from germline. The V call is TRBV5-1, the J call TRBJ2-3; tentatively, D is TRBD2 (5 bases). CDR1 and CDR2 from the germline V gene are SGHRS and YFSETQ. The CDR3 totals 15 residues. The DNA for the CDR3 is TGTGCCAGCACCCTTACGACCCCCTCCCGGGGTACGCAGTATTTT. As protein: CASTLTTPSRGTQYF.

With regard to this clonotype: An end of the junction differs from the germline gene, which may be a read error. The chain employs TRBV28 and TRBJ2-4; D possibly corresponds to TRBD1 (6 bases). CDR1 and CDR2 from the germline V gene are MDHEN and SYDVKM. This CDR3 has 15 amino acids. DNA for the CDR3: TGTGCCAGCAGTTTCAGGGGCAGCTACAAAGACATTCAGTACTTC. This gives the protein CASSFRGSYKDIQYF.

This clonotype showed up many times. The genes are TRBV28 and TRBJ1-6; D ambiguous. CDR1 MDHEN and CDR2 SYDVKM come from the germline V gene. The CDR3 consists of 12 residues. V lost 4 bases and J 9 bases, leaving 7 bases between the germline ends. The DNA for the CDR3 is TGTGCCAGCAGTTCGACGCCTTCACCCCTCCACTTT. Translated, it gives CASSSTPSPLHF.

There are many counts of this clonotype. This chain links TRBV5-1 with TRBJ2-1; TRBD2 aligns across 7 bases. The CDR3 length is 16 residues. CDR1 SGHRS and CDR2 YFSETQ come from the germline V gene. The junction had 6 bases not matched to a gene; V was cut back by 0 bases and J by 3 bases. CDR3 nucleotides: TGCGCCAGCAGCTTGGATGGGGGAGGGCACTACAATGAGCAGTTCTTC. As protein: CASSLDGGGHYNEQFF.

J is TRBJ1-1 and V is TRBV20-1, with 8 bases lining up with TRBD1. The CDR3 is 13 amino acids. CDR1 and CDR2 from the germline V gene are DFQATT and SNEGSKA (reference sequence). Trimming removed 3 bases from V and 5 bases from J; junction bases left unmatched: 5. CDR3 coding DNA: TGCAGTGCTAGCGGAAACAGGGGGACTGAAGCTTTCTTT. Translating it yields CSASGNRGTEAFF.

The sample holds a few counts of this clonotype. The chain recombines TRBV20-1 with TRBJ1-6; D gene uncertain. There are 17 residues in the CDR3. CDR1 and CDR2 (germline): DFQATT, SNEGSKA (reference sequence). V was shortened by 3 bases and J by 0 bases, with 15 bases between the two germline ends. In nucleotides, the CDR3 is TGCAGTGCTAGTTCCGGTTTCGGGAGCTCCTATAATTCACCCCTCCACTTT. This encodes CSASSGFGSSYNSPLHF.

The chain uses TRBV6-1 and TRBJ2-2; the match to TRBD2 covers 9 bases. Germline trimming cut 6 bases from V and 7 bases from J; bases unmatched to any gene: 15. The CDR3 consists of 17 residues. CDR1 is MNHNS, CDR2 SASEGT, per germline. Here the CDR3 reads CASSHLRRGGGFGELFF. In DNA, the CDR3 is TGTGCCAGCAGCCACCTCCGGCGGGGGGGCGGGTTCGGGGAGCTGTTTTTT.

This chain links TRBV5-1 with TRBJ2-6; tentative D call: TRBD1 (6 bases). Between the trimmed V and J ends, which lost 5 bases and 4 bases, there was a span of 10 bases. Germline-derived CDR1 and CDR2 are SGHRS and YFSETQ. The CDR3 has 14 residues. The CDR3 DNA reads as TGCGCCAGCAGTACAGGGAACGGGGCCAACGTCCTGACTTTC. This gives the protein CASSTGNGANVLTF.

The rearrangement uses TRBV29-1 and TRBJ2-4; D unclear. Germline lookup yields CDR1 SQVTM and CDR2 ANQGSEA. V dropped 8 bases and J dropped 6 bases, with 11 bases sitting between them. This CDR3 spans 11 amino acids. The CDR3 spells CSIRLLNIQYF. The CDR3 DNA reads as TGCAGCATCAGACTGCTAAACATTCAGTACTTC.